The sequence of this T cell receptor beta chain was determined in a study of T-cell reconstitution after alpha-beta-depleted transplantation in children. The V and J ends lost 6 bases and 2 bases, in that order; junction bases with no gene match: 7. The germline V gene has CDR1 SSHAT and CDR2 FNYEAQ (reference sequence). The CDR3 contains 16 residues. Preparation of the TCRbeta library used unique molecular identifiers. TCRdb re-called the PCR reads with MiXCR, one entry per CDR3 protein. The sample has 190,000 or so distinct CDR3 sequences; around 6.8% are singletons. This clonotype was found many times.

V and J are TRBV7-7 and TRBJ2-1, with 10 bases aligning to TRBD2. This TCR came from a human donor who donated a stem cell graft to a child with Wiskott-Aldrich syndrome. The sequences come from PBMCs from the stem cell graft donor, collected from the stem cell graft. DNA for the CDR3: TGTGCCAGCAGTTTGCTAGCGGGAGCAACCTACAATGAGCAGTTCTTC. It translates to CASSLLAGATYNEQFF.